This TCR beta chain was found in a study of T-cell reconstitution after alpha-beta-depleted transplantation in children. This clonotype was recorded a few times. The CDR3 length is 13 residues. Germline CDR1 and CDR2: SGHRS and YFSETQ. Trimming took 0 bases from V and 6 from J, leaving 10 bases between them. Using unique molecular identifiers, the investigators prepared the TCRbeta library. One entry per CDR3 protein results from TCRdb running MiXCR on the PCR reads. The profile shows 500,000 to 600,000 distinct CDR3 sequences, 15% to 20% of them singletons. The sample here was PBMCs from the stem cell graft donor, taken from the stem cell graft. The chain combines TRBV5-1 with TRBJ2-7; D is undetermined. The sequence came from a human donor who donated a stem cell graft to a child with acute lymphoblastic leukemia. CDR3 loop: CASSLGVMAEQYF. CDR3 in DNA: TGCGCCAGCAGCTTGGGAGTGATGGCCGAGCAGTACTTC.